What follows are 21 T cell receptor beta chains derived from one specimen sequenced in a study of regulatory T cells in long-lasting Graves disease. Time point noted: newly diagnosed GD, antithyroid drugs for less than 3 months. The authors made the TCR library using RNA they extracted from PBMCs. Sequencing libraries for TCR beta were prepared with iRepertoire HTBI primers and Arm-PCR of CDR3 regions. From the multiplex PCR reads, TCRdb called clonotypes with MiXCR, one entry per CDR3 protein. The repertoire holds about 450,000 distinct CDR3 sequences, with around 15% as singletons. The sample also formed part of further work on T cells in Graves' hyperthyroidism and ophthalmopathy.

The source was peripheral blood mononuclear cells (PBMCs), collected at new diagnosis, from a patient treated with antithyroid drugs. The receptors shown here come from a woman between 45 and 60 years old with Graves disease.

Ten or more counts support this clonotype. The chain uses TRBV12-3 or TRBV12-4 and TRBJ2-7, with D maybe TRBD1 (5 bases). This CDR3 has 15 residues. The ends were cut back, 5 bases at V and 0 bases at J, with 14 bases in the middle. CDR3 sequence reads: CASSQTGRNSYEQYF. CDR3 nucleotides: TGTGCCAGCAGTCAAACAGGAAGGAACTCCTACGAGCAGTACTTC.

V and J are TRBV28 and TRBJ1-6; weak D call: TRBD1 (6 bases). V lost 1 base to trimming and J lost 8 bases, with 12 bases between them. Germline V gene data show CDR1 as MDHEN and CDR2 as SYDVKM. The CDR3 runs to 15 residues. CDR3 DNA: TGTGCCAGCAGTTTATACAGGGTGGTCGATTCACCCCTCCACTTT. This codes for CASSLYRVVDSPLHF.

Points on this clonotype: This may be a read error, as it is one base from a much larger clone. The chain is built from TRBV6-1 and TRBJ1-1, with D possibly being TRBD1 (6 bases). From germline, CDR1 is MNHNS and CDR2 SASEGT. The CDR3 sequence is 14 residues long. The CDR3 DNA is TGCGCCAGCAGTGAGCCAGACAGGACAGATGAAGCTTTCTTT. Residues: CASSEPDRTDEAFF.

In nucleotides, the CDR3 is TGTGCCAGCAGCGTCTCCGGGACCGACGTTTACGAGCAGTACTTC. Translating gives CASSVSGTDVYEQYF. The rearrangement links TRBV7-9 to TRBJ2-7, with D perhaps TRBD1 or TRBD2 (5 bases each). CDR3 length: 15 residues. Germline values: CDR1 SEHNR, CDR2 FQNEAQ (reference sequence). The V end lost 5 bases, the J end lost 4 bases, and 18 bases lay between the germline ends.

This clonotype was observed a handful of times. One junction end disagrees with the germline gene, perhaps due to a read error. The V and J genes are TRBV5-1 and TRBJ1-3; D might be TRBD1 (5 bases). The CDR3 totals 14 residues. Germline V lookup: CDR1 SGHRS, CDR2 YFSETQ. The CDR3 sequence is CASTTGDSGNTIYF. Written as DNA, the CDR3 is TGTGCCAGCACCACAGGTGACTCTGGAAACACCATATATTTT. Together with reference TRBV5-1 and TRBJ1-3, the CDR3 gives the full variable domain: KAGVTQTPRYLIKTRGQQVTLSCSPISGHRSVSWYQQTPGQGLQFLFEYFSETQRNKGNFPGRFSGRQFSNSRSEMNVSTLELGDSALYLCASTTGDSGNTIYFGEGSWLTVV.

The chain combines TRBV27 with TRBJ1-5; D unresolved. Germline V CDR1 and CDR2: MNHEY, SMNVEV (reference sequence). The CDR3 is 14 residues long. V gave up 6 bases and J gave up 2 bases, with 11 bases separating them. The CDR3 sequence: CASRPVGGNQPQHF. In DNA, the CDR3 is TGTGCCAGCAGGCCCGTTGGGGGCAATCAGCCCCAGCATTTT.

This clonotype has only a few counts. The chain combines TRBV5-1 with TRBJ2-5, with D possibly TRBD2 on 6 matching bases. The CDR3 covers 14 residues. Trimming took 0 bases from V and 5 from J, leaving 11 bases between them. The germline gives CDR1 SGHRS, CDR2 YFSETQ. In DNA, the CDR3 is TGCGCCAGCAGCTTGGGGGAGGTTGCTGAGACCCAGTACTTC. This translates into CASSLGEVAETQYF. Complete variable domain (other parts from reference TRBV5-1 and TRBJ2-5): KAGVTQTPRYLIKTRGQQVTLSCSPISGHRSVSWYQQTPGQGLQFLFEYFSETQRNKGNFPGRFSGRQFSNSRSEMNVSTLELGDSALYLCASSLGEVAETQYFGPGTRLLVL.

This clonotype turned up a few times. A clone one base away is much larger, so this may be a read error. The V gene is TRBV2, the J gene TRBJ2-5; D tentatively fits TRBD1 or TRBD2 (5 bases each). The assigned J gene may be wrong: the sequence end matches TRBJ2-1 better. The CDR3 length is 13 residues. The germline V gene has CDR1 SNHLY and CDR2 FYNNEI. Here the CDR3 DNA reads TGTGCCAGCAGTGGAGGGACGGAAAATGAGCAGTTCTTC. Amino acid sequence: CASSGGTENEQFF.

This clonotype has at least ten counts. The chain has TRBV12-3 or TRBV12-4 and TRBJ1-2; 8 bases are shared with TRBD1. CDR3 size: 15 residues. Trimming removed 3 bases from V and 4 bases from J; junction bases left unmatched: 7. CDR3 coding DNA: TGTGCCAGCAGTTTGGCGCAGGGGGCGGGCTATGGCTACACCTTC. This gives the protein CASSLAQGAGYGYTF.

This clonotype was counted at least ten times. CDR3 sequence reads: CASSLVGDYEQYF. The CDR3 DNA sequence: TGTGCCAGCAGCTTAGTCGGGGATTACGAGCAGTACTTC. The chain employs TRBV11-2 and TRBJ2-7; D is perhaps TRBD2 (5 bases). Germline loops: CDR1 SGHAT, CDR2 FQNNGV. The CDR3 extends over 13 amino acids. With 1 base removed from V and 4 bases from J, the gap between germline ends came to 8 bases.

This clonotype showed up many times. The chain is built from TRBV18 and TRBJ2-5; TRBD2 matches at 8 bases. Trimming took 3 bases from V and 7 from J; bases not matched to a gene: 7. CDR1 and CDR2 from the germline V gene are KGHSH and LQKENI. This CDR3 has 14 residues. The CDR3 sequence: CASSPREGMRTQYF. The CDR3 nucleotides read TGTGCCAGCTCACCCCGGGAGGGGATGAGGACCCAGTACTTC.

This clonotype was recorded at least ten times. The chain couples TRBV25-1 to TRBJ1-2; unclear D gene. This CDR3 has 15 residues. Per the germline V gene, CDR1 is MGHDK and CDR2 is SYGVNS. The V and J ends lost 4 bases and 4 bases respectively, with 16 bases between them. CDR3 in amino acids: CASSGFLLGGYGYTF. The CDR3 DNA sequence: TGTGCCAGCAGTGGGTTCCTTCTGGGAGGCTATGGCTACACCTTC.

This clonotype appeared many times. The chain is built from TRBV28 and TRBJ1-1; D perhaps matches TRBD1 (5 bases). The V gene's germline CDR1 is MDHEN and CDR2 SYDVKM. The CDR3 covers 15 residues. V shed 7 bases and J shed 4 bases, with 19 bases lying between them. The CDR3 nucleotides are TGTGCCAGCAATGTCGGGGGAGGGCTAAGCACTGAAGCTTTCTTT. This gives the protein CASNVGGGLSTEAFF.

This clonotype was detected many times. The chain employs TRBV29-1 and TRBJ2-7, with D maybe TRBD2 (6 bases). The germline gives CDR1 SQVTM, CDR2 ANQGSEA. Trimming took 6 bases from V and 7 from J, leaving 13 bases between them. CDR3 length: 11 amino acids. The CDR3 DNA is TGCAGCGTGCAAGACGGAGGGGAGCAGTACTTC. This sequence encodes CSVQDGGEQYF.

This clonotype was seen at least ten times. The chain links TRBV28 to TRBJ2-1; 10 bases map to TRBD1. Losses at the gene ends were 5 bases for V and 5 bases for J; bases not matched to a gene: 6. Germline CDR1 reads MDHEN; CDR2 reads SYDVKM. The CDR3 has 15 residues. The CDR3 is CASSHAGQGNNEQFF. In nucleotides, the CDR3 is TGTGCCAGCAGTCATGCGGGACAGGGGAACAATGAGCAGTTCTTC.

This clonotype was seen at least ten times. This chain joins TRBV6-4 and TRBJ2-7; the D gene is possibly TRBD1 (6 bases). V lost 5 bases and J lost 6, with 14 bases in between. CDR3 length: 13 residues. Germline V gives CDR1 MRHNA, CDR2 SNTAGT. The CDR3 loop reads CASSTQQGGEQYF. The CDR3 DNA sequence: TGTGCCAGCAGTACGCAACAGGGCGGCGAGCAGTACTTC.

This clonotype was detected many times. The chain carries TRBV12-3 or TRBV12-4 and TRBJ2-2, with TRBD1 matching over 12 bases. The CDR3 runs 16 residues. V was pared by 8 bases and J by 6 bases, with 10 bases of the junction left unmatched. The chain's CDR3 is CASGRPGQGASGELFF. CDR3 in DNA: TGTGCCAGCGGACGGCCGGGACAGGGGGCATCCGGGGAGCTGTTTTTT.

V is TRBV9 and J is TRBJ2-2, with 10 bases lining up with TRBD2. CDR1 SGDLS and CDR2 YYNGEE come from the germline V gene. The CDR3 has 16 residues. V was pared by 0 bases and J by 6 bases, with 5 bases of the junction left unmatched. In DNA, the CDR3 is TGTGCCAGCAGCGTAGTGCCAGCGGGAGGGCCCGGGGAGCTGTTTTTT. Translating gives CASSVVPAGGPGELFF.

This clonotype has a count of ten or more. The CDR3: CASSLDSQKFHEQFF. The CDR3 region has the DNA TGTGCCAGCAGCTTAGATTCGCAGAAGTTCCATGAGCAGTTCTTC. The rearrangement uses TRBV11-2 and TRBJ2-1, with unresolved D. The germline CDR1 and CDR2 sequences are SGHAT and FQNNGV. The CDR3 consists of 15 residues. Trimming left V 0 bases short and J 8 bases short, with 14 bases between.

This clonotype was seen many times. The CDR3 here is CAISTNRESTGELFF. The CDR3 nucleotides are TGTGCCATCAGCACCAACAGGGAGAGCACCGGGGAGCTGTTTTTT. This chain joins TRBV10-3 and TRBJ2-2, with D possibly being TRBD1 (6 bases). The ends were cut back, 6 bases at V and 4 bases at J, with 15 bases in the middle. The germline V gene encodes CDR1 ENHRY and CDR2 SYGVKD. The CDR3 runs 15 residues.

This clonotype appeared many times. The chain couples TRBV15 to TRBJ1-1, with D possibly being TRBD1 (6 bases). Trimming shortened V by 3 bases and J by 0 bases, and 11 bases separated the two germline ends. The CDR3 spans 15 residues. Germline CDR1 LNHNV, CDR2 YYDKDF (reference sequence). The CDR3 is CATSRETGLNTEAFF. Written as DNA, the CDR3 is TGTGCCACCAGCAGGGAGACAGGTCTGAACACTGAAGCTTTCTTT.